This TCR beta chain was recovered during a study of memory CD4+ T cells and cytomegalovirus serostatus. Some clones are missing from TCRdb's copy, which holds only in-frame ones; the method was immunoSEQ multiplex PCR. The data show 50,000 to 60,000 clones, over 70% seen once. General study points: The CMV-associated TCR signature appears largely within the CD4+ memory repertoire.

Single viable CD3+CD4+CD8-CD45RO+ cells were sorted as the memory CD4+ T cells. On this clone: The target antigen is unknown.

The V segment lost 3 bases and the J segment 6 bases; nucleotides outside the gene matches: 5. From germline, CDR1 is LGHNA and CDR2 YNFKEQ. The CDR3 covers 14 residues. The clonotype comes from an adult in good health and CMV-seropositive. The J gene is TRBJ1-2, the V gene TRBV4-2; 9 bases are a match to TRBD1. Material: memory CD4+ T cells from blood. The CDR3 DNA follows: TGTGCCAGCAGCCAGGGGACAGGGCTGGATGGCTACACCTTC. This gives the protein CASSQGTGLDGYTF.